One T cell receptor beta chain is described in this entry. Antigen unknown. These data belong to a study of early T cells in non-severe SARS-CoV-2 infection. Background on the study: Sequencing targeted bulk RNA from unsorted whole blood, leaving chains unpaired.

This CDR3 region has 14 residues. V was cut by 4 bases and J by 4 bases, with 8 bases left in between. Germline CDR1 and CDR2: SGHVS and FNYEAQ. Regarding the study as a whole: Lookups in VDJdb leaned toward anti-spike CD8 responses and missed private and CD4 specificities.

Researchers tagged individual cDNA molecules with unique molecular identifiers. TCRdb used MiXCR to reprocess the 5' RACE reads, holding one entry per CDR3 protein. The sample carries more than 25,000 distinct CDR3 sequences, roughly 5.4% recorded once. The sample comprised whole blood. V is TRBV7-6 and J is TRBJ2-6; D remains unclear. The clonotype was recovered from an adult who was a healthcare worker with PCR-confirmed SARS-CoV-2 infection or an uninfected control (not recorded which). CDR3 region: CASSSQLGANVLTF. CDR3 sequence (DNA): TGTGCCAGCAGCTCGCAACTAGGGGCCAACGTCCTGACTTTC. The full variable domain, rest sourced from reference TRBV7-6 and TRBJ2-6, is GAGVSQSPRYKVTKRGQDVALRCDPISGHVSLYWYRQALGQGPEFLTYFNYEAQQDKSGLPNDRFSAERPEGSISTLTIQRTEQRDSAMYRCASSSQLGANVLTFGAGSRLTVL.